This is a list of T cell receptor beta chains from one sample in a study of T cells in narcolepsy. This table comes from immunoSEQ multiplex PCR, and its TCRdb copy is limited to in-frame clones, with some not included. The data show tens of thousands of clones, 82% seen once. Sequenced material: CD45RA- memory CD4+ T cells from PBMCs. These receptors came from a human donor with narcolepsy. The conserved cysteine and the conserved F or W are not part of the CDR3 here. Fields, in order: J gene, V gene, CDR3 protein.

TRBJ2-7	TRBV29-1	SVRGSYGQY
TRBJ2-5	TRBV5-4	ASSSVRETQY
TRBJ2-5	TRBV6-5	ASSYKVAGAQY
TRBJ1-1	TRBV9	ASSVSQGSGVGTF
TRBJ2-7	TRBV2	ASGDRAPYEQY
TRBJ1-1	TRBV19	ASRAGAGASEAF
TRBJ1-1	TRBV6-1	ASSATGRDAEAF
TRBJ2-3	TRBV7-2	ASSLRGGGASDTQY
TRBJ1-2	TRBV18	ASSPPGPALGGYT
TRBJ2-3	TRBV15	ATSRDVGRDTQY
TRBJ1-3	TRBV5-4	ASSSQGAGNTIY
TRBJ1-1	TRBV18	ASSPGLNTEAF
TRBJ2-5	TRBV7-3	ASSQGRPETQY
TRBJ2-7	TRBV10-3	AISEEVEQY
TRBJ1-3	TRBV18	ASSPQAEYHSGNTIY
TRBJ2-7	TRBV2	ASRLGVGQGQAEQY
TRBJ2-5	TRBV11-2	ASSSLSGGVETQY
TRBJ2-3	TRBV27	ASSFKDFNTQY
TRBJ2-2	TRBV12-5	ASARGGTNTGELF
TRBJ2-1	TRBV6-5	ASSDRGPWNEQF
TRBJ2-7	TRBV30	AWSERYEQY
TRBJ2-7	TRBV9	ASSPRLAGPYEQY
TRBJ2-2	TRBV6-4	ASRARVTGELF
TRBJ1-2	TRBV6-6	ASSYSSGLYGYT
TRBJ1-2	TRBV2	ASRWNRGNDGYT
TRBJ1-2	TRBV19	ASSPTGTQPSNYGYT
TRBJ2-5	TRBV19	ASSAGTKETQY
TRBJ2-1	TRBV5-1	ASSLGGTSGSNEQF
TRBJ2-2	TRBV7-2	ASSLDPRGKGGELF